Listed below are T cell receptor beta chains from one sample, sequenced in a study of PD-L1 blockade in urothelial cancer. Repertoires were generated with immunoSEQ multiplex PCR, while TCRdb's copy carries only in-frame clones and drops some. The sample includes 85,000 to 100,000 clones, over 75% of them seen just once. The specimen was PBMCs, collected around atezolizumab (anti-PD-L1) treatment. All receptors derive from a man in his fifties or sixties with urothelial cancer. The CDR3 runs from the conserved cysteine through the conserved F or W. Each record gives: clone size, J gene, D gene, V gene, CDR3 protein, CDR3 DNA. D genes are given only for firm matches. The size field is filled for only some rows; it gives once, few, many or a size class.

- | TRBJ1-4 | - | TRBV2 | CASSKGTLGDEKLFF | TGTGCCAGCAGTAAAGGGACTCTTGGGGATGAAAAACTGTTTTTT
- | TRBJ1-5 | TRBD1 | TRBV19 | CASGETGLGQPQHF | TGTGCCAGTGGTGAGACAGGGCTGGGTCAGCCCCAGCATTTT
- | TRBJ1-2 | - | TRBV7-9 | CASRSGMGRDSGYTF | TGTGCCAGCAGATCTGGCATGGGCAGGGATTCAGGCTACACCTTC
once | TRBJ2-2 | - | TRBV19 | CASSTRTTNTGELFF | TGTGCCAGTAGTACTCGAACAACGAACACCGGGGAGCTGTTTTTT
- | TRBJ2-1 | TRBD2 | TRBV19 | CASGMLAGGPNEQFF | TGTGCCAGTGGAATGCTAGCGGGAGGGCCAAATGAGCAGTTCTTC
- | TRBJ1-4 | - | TRBV27 | CASRTQGGSQKLFF | TGTGCCAGCAGGACCCAGGGTGGATCCCAAAAACTGTTTTTT
- | TRBJ2-1 | TRBD2 | TRBV6-5 | CASSSRTSGGRNEQFF | TGTGCCAGCAGTTCTCGGACTAGCGGGGGACGTAATGAGCAGTTCTTC
few | TRBJ2-7 | TRBD2 | TRBV11-2 | CASSVTSGGAYEQYF | TGTGCCAGCAGCGTGACTAGCGGGGGGGCGTACGAGCAGTACTTC
- | TRBJ1-2 | - | TRBV11-2 | CASSPVQGRGEGYTF | TGTGCCAGCAGCCCGGTCCAGGGGCGAGGAGAGGGCTACACCTTC
- | TRBJ1-1 | - | TRBV6-5 | CASRTGLVEAFF | TGTGCCAGCAGAACAGGCTTGGTTGAAGCTTTCTTT
- | TRBJ2-7 | TRBD1 | TRBV27 | CASSTTRTGSLGEQYF | TGTGCCAGCAGTACTACCCGGACAGGGAGTTTGGGGGAGCAGTACTTC
- | TRBJ2-3 | - | TRBV9 | CASSPTDGARASDTQYF | TGTGCCAGCAGCCCAACGGATGGGGCTCGAGCTTCAGATACGCAGTATTTT
- | TRBJ2-2 | - | TRBV6-4 | CASSGDMTGELFF | TGTGCCAGCAGTGGCGACATGACCGGGGAGCTGTTTTTT
- | TRBJ2-3 | - | TRBV2 | CASSEVDRCFGTDTQYF | TGTGCCAGCAGTGAGGTCGACAGATGTTTTGGAACAGATACGCAGTATTTT
- | TRBJ1-5 | - | TRBV2 | CASSDQGTSYSNQPQHF | TGTGCCAGCAGTGATCAGGGGACATCATATAGCAATCAGCCCCAGCATTTT
- | TRBJ2-5 | - | TRBV29-1 | CSGGTLQETQYF | TGCAGCGGGGGGACTCTCCAAGAGACCCAGTACTTC
- | TRBJ2-7 | - | TRBV9 | CASSVAGGGAPYEQYF | TGTGCCAGCAGCGTAGCGGGTGGCGGAGCACCCTACGAGCAGTACTTC
- | TRBJ1-5 | - | TRBV12-1 | CASSFLRTYSNQPQHF | TGTGCCAGCAGCTTTCTTAGGACTTATAGCAATCAGCCCCAGCATTTT
once | TRBJ2-5 | TRBD2 | TRBV25-1 | CASSGGETQYF | TGTGCCAGCAGCGGGGGGGAGACCCAGTACTTC